The 13 T cell receptor beta chains listed next were all sequenced from one sample in a study of cytomegalovirus exposure and HLA in healthy donors listed by TCRdb under 2017. To prepare the library, the immunoSEQ multiplex PCR assay was applied. TCRdb holds this immuneACCESS table with in-frame rearrangements only. Some clones are missing; in checked studies, unresolved V genes explain under half, and the rest has no known cause. The sample table records 150,000 or so clones; roughly 93% of these occur just once. The top ten hold 1.5% to 2% of the sample. The source material was PBMCs. These receptors were obtained from a man younger than 30 in good health and CMV-seropositive.

The CDR3 region is CASTNSPGSRYGYTF. The CDR3 nucleotides are TGTGCCAGCACCAACTCCCCGGGGAGCAGATATGGCTACACCTTC. The chain links TRBV6-5 to TRBJ1-2; no clear D. V was shortened by 7 bases and J by 5 bases, with 20 bases between the two germline ends. This CDR3 comprises 15 residues. The germline V gene has CDR1 MNHEY and CDR2 SVGAGI.

The rearrangement uses TRBV7-9 and TRBJ1-5, with TRBD1 matching over 10 bases. The length of the CDR3 is 14 residues. Germline CDR1 is SEHNR and CDR2 is FQNEAQ (reference sequence). Losses at the gene ends were 5 bases for V and 4 bases for J; bases not matched to a gene: 2. The CDR3 coding sequence is TGTGCCAGCAGCCGGACAGGGGGAAATCAGCCCCAGCATTTT. Translated, it gives CASSRTGGNQPQHF.

This clone was seen once. The genes are TRBV30 and TRBJ1-1, with 7 bases identical to TRBD1. Germline values: CDR1 GTSNPN, CDR2 SVGIG (reference sequence). The CDR3 is 12 amino acids. J lost 10 bases, V lost 2 bases, and 7 bases had no gene match. In DNA form, the CDR3 reads TGTGCCTGGAGTCCGAGGGGGCGCGGAGCTTTCTTT. Its translation: CAWSPRGRGAFF.

V and J are TRBV30 and TRBJ2-1; 7 bases are a match to TRBD2. Germline-derived CDR1 and CDR2 are GTSNPN and SVGIG (reference sequence). The CDR3 is 15 amino acids. With V trimmed by 4 bases and J by 2 bases, 8 bases remained unmatched. In DNA, the CDR3 is TGTGCCTGGAATAGGGAGGGGAGCCCCTACAATGAGCAGTTCTTC. Amino acid sequence: CAWNREGSPYNEQFF. Together with reference TRBV30 and TRBJ2-1, the CDR3 gives the full variable domain: SQTIHQWPATLVQPVGSPLSLECTVEGTSNPNLYWYRQAAGRGLQLLFYSVGIGQISSEVPQNLSASRPQDRQFILSSKKLLLSDSGFYLCAWNREGSPYNEQFFGPGTRLTVL.

The V call is TRBV5-1, the J call TRBJ2-1; TRBD2 matches at 10 bases. The CDR3 extends over 15 amino acids. Trimming at V came to 4 bases and at J to 6 bases, leaving 7 bases not matched to a gene. Per germline, CDR1 SGHRS and CDR2 YFSETQ. The CDR3: CASSTLAGVVNEQFF. The CDR3 nucleotides read TGCGCCAGCAGCACCCTAGCGGGAGTAGTCAATGAGCAGTTCTTC.

The V call is TRBV6-4, the J call TRBJ2-1; tentative D call: TRBD2 (5 bases). This CDR3 is 13 amino acids long. V was pared by 4 bases and J by 10 bases, with 14 bases between. Germline V gene sequence: CDR1 MRHNA, CDR2 SNTAGT. The CDR3 sequence is CASSVTVGEEQFF. The CDR3 DNA is TGTGCCAGCAGTGTAACGGTCGGGGAGGAGCAGTTCTTC.

The CDR3 DNA follows: TGTGCCAGCAGTCCCACAGGGGTATATGGCTACACCTTC. Translating it yields CASSPTGVYGYTF. The chain joins TRBV6-5 to TRBJ1-2; 7 bases are a match to TRBD1. This CDR3 is 13 amino acids long. V shed 5 bases, J shed 5 bases, and the junction held 5 bases outside the gene matches. The V gene's germline CDR1 is MNHEY and CDR2 SVGAGI.

The V call is TRBV30, the J call TRBJ2-4; tentative D call: TRBD2 (5 bases). CDR1 and CDR2 (germline): GTSNPN, SVGIG (reference sequence). The CDR3 is 15 amino acids. The germline V and J ends were trimmed by 3 bases and 7 bases, with 19 bases remaining between them. CDR3 DNA sequence: TGTGCCTGGAGGGCCAAAGGGCTAGCTGGGAACATTCAGTACTTC. It specifies CAWRAKGLAGNIQYF.

This chain joins TRBV2 and TRBJ2-5; TRBD1 agrees at 7 bases. This CDR3 has 14 residues. The germline gives CDR1 SNHLY, CDR2 FYNNEI. Germline trimming cut 6 bases from V and 3 bases from J; bases unmatched to any gene: 7. CDR3 nucleotides: TGTGCCAGCAGACCGGGACAGCGAAAAGAGACCCAGTACTTC. Translation: CASRPGQRKETQYF.

The chain employs TRBV6-5 and TRBJ2-1; a weak D match, TRBD2 (6 bases). CDR3 length equals 13 residues. V lost 6 bases and J lost 6, with 12 bases in between. The V gene's germline CDR1 is MNHEY and CDR2 SVGAGI. The CDR3, as DNA: TGTGCCAGCAGCCCTGGGACTGGCAATGAGCAGTTCTTC. Translating gives CASSPGTGNEQFF.

The chain carries TRBV13 and TRBJ2-2; 8 nucleotides line up with TRBD2. Germline V lookup: CDR1 PRHDT, CDR2 FYEKMQ (reference sequence). V was pared by 3 bases and J by 4 bases, with 13 bases of the junction left unmatched. CDR3 length: 18 residues. The CDR3 coding sequence is TGTGCCAGCAGCTTCCGTGTTCCAGCGGGAGTGGGCACCGGGGAGCTGTTTTTT. Its translation is CASSFRVPAGVGTGELFF.

This clone was seen once. The V gene is TRBV2, the J gene TRBJ2-7, with TRBD2 matching over 7 bases. With V trimmed by 9 bases and J by 3 bases, 2 bases remained unmatched. Germline V gene lookup returns CDR1 SNHLY and CDR2 FYNNEI. This CDR3 is 11 amino acids long. The CDR3 coding sequence is TGTGCCAGTGGGGGGGACTACGAGCAGTACTTC. The encoded protein is CASGGDYEQYF.

The CDR3 sequence is CASSVIAGGIGEQFF. CDR3 DNA sequence: TGTGCCAGCAGCGTCATAGCGGGAGGGATTGGTGAGCAGTTCTTC. The rearrangement links TRBV9 to TRBJ2-1; TRBD2 aligns across 11 bases. CDR1 is SGDLS, CDR2 YYNGEE, per germline. J gave up 9 bases and V 2 bases, and 7 bases lay outside the gene matches. CDR3 length equals 15 residues. The variable domain in full, completed from reference TRBV9 and TRBJ2-1, reads DSGVTQTPKHLITATGQRVTLRCSPRSGDLSVYWYQQSLDQGLQFLIQYYNGEERAKGNILERFSAQQFPDLHSELNLSSLELGDSALYFCASSVIAGGIGEQFFGPGTRLTVL.